This is a list of T cell receptor beta chains from one sample in a study of metastatic and nonmetastatic thyroid tumors. TCRdb re-analyzed the PCR reads using MiXCR. The table has 13,000 or so clones, under 35% seen once. Source material: blood. Receptors originate from a female donor with papillary thyroid cancer or a benign thyroid nodule (not recorded which). Some clones in this sample may be carry-over from other donors' samples. Each CDR3 is given with its conserved first and last residue.

V gene,J gene,CDR3 length,CDR3 protein
TRBV11-2,TRBJ2-7,14,CASSPPAREYEQYF
TRBV5-6,TRBJ1-3,13,CASSLGQGNTIYF
TRBV19,TRBJ2-1,15,CASETVWGDYNEQFF
TRBV29-1,TRBJ1-2,12,CSADKGGYGYTF
TRBV11-2,TRBJ2-1,15,CASSPRTGGQGEQFF
TRBV19,TRBJ1-1,11,CASMQSTEAFF
TRBV13,TRBJ2-7,15,CASSLDDRRPYEQYF
TRBV18,TRBJ1-4,13,CASSPYVSEKLFF
TRBV27,TRBJ2-5,14,CASSSLLESETQYF
TRBV12-3/TRBV12-4,TRBJ2-7,14,CASSFAREGYEQYF